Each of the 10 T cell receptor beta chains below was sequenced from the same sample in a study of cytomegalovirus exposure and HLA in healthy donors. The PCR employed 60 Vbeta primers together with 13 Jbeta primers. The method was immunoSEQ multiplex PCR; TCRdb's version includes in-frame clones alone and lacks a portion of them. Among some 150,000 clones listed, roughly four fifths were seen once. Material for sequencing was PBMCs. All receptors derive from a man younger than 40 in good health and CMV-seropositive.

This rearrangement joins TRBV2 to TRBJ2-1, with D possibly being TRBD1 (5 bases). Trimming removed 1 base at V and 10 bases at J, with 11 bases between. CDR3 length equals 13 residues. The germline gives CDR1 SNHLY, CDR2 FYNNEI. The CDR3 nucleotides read TGTGCCAGCAGTGAAGTGCAGGGAAGGGAGCAGTTCTTC. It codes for CASSEVQGREQFF.

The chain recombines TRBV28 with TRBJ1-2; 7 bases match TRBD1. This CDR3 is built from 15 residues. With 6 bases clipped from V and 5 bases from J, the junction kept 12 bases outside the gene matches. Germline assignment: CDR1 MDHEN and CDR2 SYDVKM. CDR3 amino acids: CASSSPTTGWYGYTF. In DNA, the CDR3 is TGTGCCAGCAGCAGCCCTACGACAGGGTGGTATGGCTACACCTTC.

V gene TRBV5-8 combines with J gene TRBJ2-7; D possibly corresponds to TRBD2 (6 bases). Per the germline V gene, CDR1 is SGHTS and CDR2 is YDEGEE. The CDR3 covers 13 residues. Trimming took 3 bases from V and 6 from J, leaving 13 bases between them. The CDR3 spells CASSWGVRREQYF. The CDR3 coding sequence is TGTGCCAGCAGCTGGGGGGTGAGACGCGAGCAGTACTTC.

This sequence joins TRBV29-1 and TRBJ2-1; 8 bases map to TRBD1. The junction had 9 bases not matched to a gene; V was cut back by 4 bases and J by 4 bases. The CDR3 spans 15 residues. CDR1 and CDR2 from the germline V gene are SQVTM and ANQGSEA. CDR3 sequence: CSVAHDRGPYNEQFF. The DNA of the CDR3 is TGCAGCGTTGCCCACGACAGGGGTCCGTACAATGAGCAGTTCTTC.

The CDR3 nucleotides are TGTGCCAGCAGCCAGCGGGGGGGCCGGACCGGGGAGCTGTTTTTT. Translating it yields CASSQRGGRTGELFF. V and J are TRBV14 and TRBJ2-2; 9 positions agree with TRBD2. Trimming at V came to 3 bases and at J to 5 bases, leaving 4 bases not matched to a gene. Germline V gene data show CDR1 as SGHDN and CDR2 as FVKESK. This CDR3 is 15 amino acids long.

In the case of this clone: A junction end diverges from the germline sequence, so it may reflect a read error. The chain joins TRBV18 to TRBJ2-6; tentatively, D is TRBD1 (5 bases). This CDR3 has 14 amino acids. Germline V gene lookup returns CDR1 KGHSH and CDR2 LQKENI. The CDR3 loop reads CASSPLSGANGLTF. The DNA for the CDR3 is TGTGCCAGCTCACCTTTGTCTGGGGCCAACGGCCTGACTTTC. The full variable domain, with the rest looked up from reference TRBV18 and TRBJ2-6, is NAGVMQNPRHLVRRRGQEARLRCSPMKGHSHVYWYRQLPEEGLKFMVYLQKENIIDESGMPKERFSAEFPKEGPSILRIQQVVRGDSAAYFCASSPLSGANGLTFGAGSRLTVL.

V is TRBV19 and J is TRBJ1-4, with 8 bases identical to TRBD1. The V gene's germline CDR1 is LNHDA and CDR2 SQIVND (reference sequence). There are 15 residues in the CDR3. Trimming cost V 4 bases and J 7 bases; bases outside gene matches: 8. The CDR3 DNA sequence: TGTGCCAGTAGTAGACCGGGGACAGGAGGTGAAAAACTGTTTTTT. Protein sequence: CASSRPGTGGEKLFF.

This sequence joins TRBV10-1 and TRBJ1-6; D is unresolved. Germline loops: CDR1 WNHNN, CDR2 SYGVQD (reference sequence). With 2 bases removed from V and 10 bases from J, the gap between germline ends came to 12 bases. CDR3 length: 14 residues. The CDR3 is CASSENPGGSPLHF. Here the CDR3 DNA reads TGCGCCAGCAGTGAGAATCCGGGAGGCTCACCCCTCCACTTT.

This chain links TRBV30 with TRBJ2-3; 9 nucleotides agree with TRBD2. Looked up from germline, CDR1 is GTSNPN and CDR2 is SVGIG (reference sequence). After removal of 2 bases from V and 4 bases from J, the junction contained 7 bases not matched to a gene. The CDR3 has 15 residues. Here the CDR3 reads CAWSLGSGSADTQYF. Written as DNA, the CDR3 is TGTGCCTGGAGTCTGGGTAGCGGGAGTGCAGATACGCAGTATTTT.

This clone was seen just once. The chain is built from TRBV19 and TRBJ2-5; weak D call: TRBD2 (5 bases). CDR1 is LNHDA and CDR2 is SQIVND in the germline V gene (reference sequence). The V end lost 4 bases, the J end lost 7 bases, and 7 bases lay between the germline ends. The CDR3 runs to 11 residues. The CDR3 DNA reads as TGTGCCAGTAGTACCGGGATGACCCAGTACTTC. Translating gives CASSTGMTQYF.